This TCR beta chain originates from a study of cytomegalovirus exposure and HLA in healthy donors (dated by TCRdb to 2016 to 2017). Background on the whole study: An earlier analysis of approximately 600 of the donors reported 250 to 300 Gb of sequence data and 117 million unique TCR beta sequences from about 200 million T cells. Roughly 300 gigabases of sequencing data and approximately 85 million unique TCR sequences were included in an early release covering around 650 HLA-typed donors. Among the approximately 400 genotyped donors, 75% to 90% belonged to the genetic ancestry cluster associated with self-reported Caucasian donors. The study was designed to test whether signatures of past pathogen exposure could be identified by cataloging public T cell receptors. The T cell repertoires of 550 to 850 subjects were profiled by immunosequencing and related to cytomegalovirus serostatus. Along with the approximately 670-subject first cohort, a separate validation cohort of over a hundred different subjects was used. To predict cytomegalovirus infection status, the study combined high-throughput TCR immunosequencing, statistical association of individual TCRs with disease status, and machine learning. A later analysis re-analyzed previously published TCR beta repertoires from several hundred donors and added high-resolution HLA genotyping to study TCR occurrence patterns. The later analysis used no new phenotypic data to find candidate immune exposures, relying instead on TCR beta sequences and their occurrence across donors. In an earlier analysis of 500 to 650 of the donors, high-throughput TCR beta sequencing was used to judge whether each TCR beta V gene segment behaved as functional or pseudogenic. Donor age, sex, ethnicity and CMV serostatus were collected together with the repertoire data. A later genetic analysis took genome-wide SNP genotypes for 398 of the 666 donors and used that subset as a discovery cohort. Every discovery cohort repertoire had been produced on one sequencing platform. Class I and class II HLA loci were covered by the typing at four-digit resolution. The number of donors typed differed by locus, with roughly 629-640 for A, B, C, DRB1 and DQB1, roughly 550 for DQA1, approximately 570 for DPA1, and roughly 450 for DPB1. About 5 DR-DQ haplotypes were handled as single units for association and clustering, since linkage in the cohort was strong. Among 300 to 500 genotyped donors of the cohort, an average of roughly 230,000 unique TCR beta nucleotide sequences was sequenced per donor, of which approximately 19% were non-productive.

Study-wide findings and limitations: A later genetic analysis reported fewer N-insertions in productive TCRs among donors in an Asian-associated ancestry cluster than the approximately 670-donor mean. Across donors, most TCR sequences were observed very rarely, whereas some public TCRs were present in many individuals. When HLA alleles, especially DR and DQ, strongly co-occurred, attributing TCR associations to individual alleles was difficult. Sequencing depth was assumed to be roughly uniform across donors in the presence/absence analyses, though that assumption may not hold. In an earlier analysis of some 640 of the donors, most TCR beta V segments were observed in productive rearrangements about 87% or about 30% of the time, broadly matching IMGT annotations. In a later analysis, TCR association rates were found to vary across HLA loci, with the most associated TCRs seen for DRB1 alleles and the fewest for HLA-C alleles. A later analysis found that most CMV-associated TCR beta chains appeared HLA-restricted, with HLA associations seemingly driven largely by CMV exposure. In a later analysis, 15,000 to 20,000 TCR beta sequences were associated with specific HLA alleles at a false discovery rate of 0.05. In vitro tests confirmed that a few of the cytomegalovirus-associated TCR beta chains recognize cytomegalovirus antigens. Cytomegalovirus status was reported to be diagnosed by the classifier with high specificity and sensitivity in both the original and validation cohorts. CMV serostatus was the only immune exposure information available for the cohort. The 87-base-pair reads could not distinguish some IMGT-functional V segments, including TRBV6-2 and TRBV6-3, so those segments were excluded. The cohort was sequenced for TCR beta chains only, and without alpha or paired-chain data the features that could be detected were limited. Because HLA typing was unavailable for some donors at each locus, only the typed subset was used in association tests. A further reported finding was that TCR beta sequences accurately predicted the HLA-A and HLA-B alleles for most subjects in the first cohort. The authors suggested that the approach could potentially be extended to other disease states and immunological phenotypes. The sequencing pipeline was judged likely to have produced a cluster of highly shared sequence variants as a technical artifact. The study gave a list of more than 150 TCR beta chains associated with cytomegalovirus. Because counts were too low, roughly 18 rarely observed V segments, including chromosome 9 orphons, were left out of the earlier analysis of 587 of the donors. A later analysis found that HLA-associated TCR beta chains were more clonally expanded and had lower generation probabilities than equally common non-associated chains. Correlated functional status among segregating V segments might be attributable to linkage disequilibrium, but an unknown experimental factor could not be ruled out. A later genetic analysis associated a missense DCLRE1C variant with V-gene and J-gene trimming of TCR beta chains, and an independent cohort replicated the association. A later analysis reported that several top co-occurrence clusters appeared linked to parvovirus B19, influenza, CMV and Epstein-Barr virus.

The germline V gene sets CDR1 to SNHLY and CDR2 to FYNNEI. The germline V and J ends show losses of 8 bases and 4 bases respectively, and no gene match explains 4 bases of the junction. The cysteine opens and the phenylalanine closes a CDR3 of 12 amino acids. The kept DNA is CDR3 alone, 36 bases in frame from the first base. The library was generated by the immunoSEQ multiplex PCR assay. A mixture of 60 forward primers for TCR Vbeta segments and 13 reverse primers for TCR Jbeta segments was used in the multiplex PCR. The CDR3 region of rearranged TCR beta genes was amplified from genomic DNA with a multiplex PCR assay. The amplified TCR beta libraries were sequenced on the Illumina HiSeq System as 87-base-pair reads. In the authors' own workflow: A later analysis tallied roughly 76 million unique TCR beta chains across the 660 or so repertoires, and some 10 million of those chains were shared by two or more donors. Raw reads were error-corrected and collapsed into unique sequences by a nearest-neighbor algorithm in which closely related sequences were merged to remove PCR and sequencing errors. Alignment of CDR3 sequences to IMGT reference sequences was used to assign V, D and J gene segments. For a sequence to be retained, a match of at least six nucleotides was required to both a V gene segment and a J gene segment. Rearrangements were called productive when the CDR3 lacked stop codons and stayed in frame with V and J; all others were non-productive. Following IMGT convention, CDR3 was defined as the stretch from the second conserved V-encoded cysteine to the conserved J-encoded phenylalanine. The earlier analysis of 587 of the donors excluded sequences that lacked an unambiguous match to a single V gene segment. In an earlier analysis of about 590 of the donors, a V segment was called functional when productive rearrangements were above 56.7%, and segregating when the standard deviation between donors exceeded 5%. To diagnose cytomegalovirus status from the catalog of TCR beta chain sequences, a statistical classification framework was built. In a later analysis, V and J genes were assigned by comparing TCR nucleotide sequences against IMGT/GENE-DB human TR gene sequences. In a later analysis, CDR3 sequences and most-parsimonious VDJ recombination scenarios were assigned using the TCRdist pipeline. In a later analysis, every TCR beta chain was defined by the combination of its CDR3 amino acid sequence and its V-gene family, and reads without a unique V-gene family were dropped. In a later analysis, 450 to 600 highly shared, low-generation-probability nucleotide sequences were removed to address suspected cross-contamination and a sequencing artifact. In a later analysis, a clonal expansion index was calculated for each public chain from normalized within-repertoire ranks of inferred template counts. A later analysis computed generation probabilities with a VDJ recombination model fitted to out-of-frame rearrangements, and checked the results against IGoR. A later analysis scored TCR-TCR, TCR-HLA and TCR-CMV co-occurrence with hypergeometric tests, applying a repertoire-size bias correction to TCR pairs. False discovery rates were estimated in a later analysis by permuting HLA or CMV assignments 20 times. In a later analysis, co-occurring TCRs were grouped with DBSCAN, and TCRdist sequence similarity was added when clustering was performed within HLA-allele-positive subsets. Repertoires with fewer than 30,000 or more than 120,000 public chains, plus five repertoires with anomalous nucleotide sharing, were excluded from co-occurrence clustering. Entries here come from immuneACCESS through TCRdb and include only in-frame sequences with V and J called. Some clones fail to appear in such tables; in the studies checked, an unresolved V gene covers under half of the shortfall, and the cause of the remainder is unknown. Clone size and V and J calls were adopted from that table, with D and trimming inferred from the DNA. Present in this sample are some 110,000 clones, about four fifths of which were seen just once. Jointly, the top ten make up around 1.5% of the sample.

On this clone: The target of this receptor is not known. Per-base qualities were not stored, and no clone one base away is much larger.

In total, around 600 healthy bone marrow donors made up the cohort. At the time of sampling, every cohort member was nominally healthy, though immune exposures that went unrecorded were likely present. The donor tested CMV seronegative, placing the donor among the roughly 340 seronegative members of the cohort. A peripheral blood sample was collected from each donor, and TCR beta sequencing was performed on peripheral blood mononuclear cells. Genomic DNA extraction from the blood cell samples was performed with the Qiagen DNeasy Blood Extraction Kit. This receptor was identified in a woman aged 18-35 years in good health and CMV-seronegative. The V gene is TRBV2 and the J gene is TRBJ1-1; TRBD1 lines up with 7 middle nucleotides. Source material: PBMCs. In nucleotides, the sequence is TGTGCCAGCTCCTACAGGGGCACTGAAGCTTTCTTT. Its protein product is CASSYRGTEAFF.